The clone carrying this TCR beta chain was seen a few times. What it binds is not known. This entry is derived from a study of response to subunit inactivated influenza vaccine. V was clipped by 0 bases and J by 3 bases, with 6 bases between them. CDR1 is MGHRA and CDR2 is YSYEKL in the germline V gene. The CDR3 covers 14 residues. Study findings and constraints: Authors suggested each seasonal influenza vaccination recruits few new T cells.

TCRdb passed the RT-PCR reads through MiXCR, listing each CDR3 protein once. The sample records 600,000 to 850,000 distinct CDR3 sequences, around 15% being singletons. The clonotype originates from a man between 50 and 59 years old who received an inactivated influenza vaccine. The sample was PBMCs from blood, taken 14 to 15 days before vaccination. V is TRBV4-1 and J is TRBJ2-4; D possibly uses TRBD1 or TRBD2 (5 bases each). CDR3 coding DNA: TGCGCCAGCAGCCAAGATGGGGGCAAAAACATTCAGTACTTC. Protein product: CASSQDGGKNIQYF.